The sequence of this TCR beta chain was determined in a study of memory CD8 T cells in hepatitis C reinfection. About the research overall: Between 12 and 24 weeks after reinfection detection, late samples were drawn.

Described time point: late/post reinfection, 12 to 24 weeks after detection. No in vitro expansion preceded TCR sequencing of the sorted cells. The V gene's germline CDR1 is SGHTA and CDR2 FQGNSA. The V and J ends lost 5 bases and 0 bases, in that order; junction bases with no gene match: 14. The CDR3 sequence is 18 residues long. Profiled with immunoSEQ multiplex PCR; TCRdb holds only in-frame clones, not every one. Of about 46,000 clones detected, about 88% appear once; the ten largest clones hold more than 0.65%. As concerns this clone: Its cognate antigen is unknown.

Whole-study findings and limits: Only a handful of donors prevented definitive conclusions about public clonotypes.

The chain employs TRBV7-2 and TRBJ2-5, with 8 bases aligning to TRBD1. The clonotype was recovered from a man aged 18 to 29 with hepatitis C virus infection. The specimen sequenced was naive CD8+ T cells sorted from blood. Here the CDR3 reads CASSATRTQGGYQETQYF. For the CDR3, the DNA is TGTGCCAGCAGCGCCACCCGGACACAGGGGGGCTACCAAGAGACCCAGTACTTC. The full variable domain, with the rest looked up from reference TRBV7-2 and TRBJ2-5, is GAGVSQSPSNKVTEKGKDVELRCDPISGHTALYWYRQSLGQGLEFLIYFQGNSAPDKSGLPSDRFSAERTGGSVSTLTIQRTQQEDSAVYLCASSATRTQGGYQETQYFGPGTRLLVL.